The 9 T cell receptor beta chains in this list originate from one sample, sequenced in a study of T cell responses to AZD1222 COVID-19 vaccine (dated by TCRdb to about 2021). Library preparation was by the immunoSEQ multiplex PCR assay. TCRdb limited this immuneACCESS table to in-frame rearrangements with V and J called. A share of clones is missing; checked studies link under half to unresolved V genes, and the rest is unexplained. For this sample there are about 93,000 clones; roughly 90% appear just once. Of the sample, roughly 2.8% falls within the top ten clones. In light of the paper, this sample's time point label describes: baseline before first vaccination. Taken with the paper, the label for treatment or condition translates to: meningococcal conjugate vaccine given as trial control. Source: peripheral blood, taken on day 0 of MenACWY control vaccination. The receptors here all came from an adult in good health.

CDR3 amino acids: CASSYRTSGGALTQYF. As DNA, the CDR3 is TGTGCCAGCAGTTACCGGACTAGCGGGGGGGCCCTAACGCAGTATTTT. The chain employs TRBV6-5 and TRBJ2-3; 15 bases fit TRBD2. The CDR3 consists of 16 residues. Germline V gene lookup returns CDR1 MNHEY and CDR2 SVGAGI. Trimming removed 2 bases from V and 9 bases from J; junction bases left unmatched: 6.

The rearrangement links TRBV5-1 to TRBJ1-1; possible D gene TRBD1, 5 bases. The CDR3 consists of 14 residues. In germline, CDR1 is SGHRS, CDR2 YFSETQ. Trimming took 4 bases from V and 5 from J, leaving 15 bases between them. In nucleotides, the CDR3 is TGCGCCAGCAGCGTAGGACGGGGGAGGACTGAAGCTTTCTTT. Protein: CASSVGRGRTEAFF.

The chain employs TRBV29-1 and TRBJ1-2; D remains unclear. CDR3 length equals 14 residues. Germline CDR1 is SQVTM and CDR2 is ANQGSEA. Between the trimmed V and J ends, which lost 2 bases and 0 bases, there was a span of 10 bases. The DNA of the CDR3 is TGCAGCGTTGAAAGGCCAGTAGCTAACTATGGCTACACCTTC. Its protein is CSVERPVANYGYTF.

The V and J genes are TRBV9 and TRBJ2-3; TRBD1 agrees at 10 bases. CDR1 is SGDLS, CDR2 YYNGEE, per germline. V lost 4 bases, J lost 2 bases, and 7 bases stayed unmatched. The CDR3 runs 16 residues. The CDR3 here is CASSPETGGLTDTQYF. The CDR3 nucleotides read TGTGCCAGCAGCCCAGAGACAGGGGGCCTCACAGATACGCAGTATTTT.

This chain joins TRBV19 and TRBJ1-5; no firm D call. Trimming left V 3 bases short and J 7 bases short, with 10 bases between. Looked up from germline, CDR1 is LNHDA and CDR2 is SQIVND (reference sequence). The CDR3 has 13 residues. The CDR3 region has the DNA TGTGCCAGTAGTATGGATGCCTGGCAGCCCCAGCATTTT. Amino acid sequence: CASSMDAWQPQHF.

CDR3: CASSVEAGYGYTF. The CDR3 nucleotides read TGTGCCAGCAGCGTAGAAGCAGGCTATGGCTACACCTTC. This chain connects TRBV9 to TRBJ1-2; D is uncertain. V was pared by 0 bases and J by 4 bases, with 7 bases between. The CDR3 is 13 amino acids. Per the germline V gene, CDR1 is SGDLS and CDR2 is YYNGEE.

The chain joins TRBV5-5 to TRBJ2-3; 10 bases are a match to TRBD2. The CDR3 has 15 residues. Per germline, CDR1 SGHKS and CDR2 YYEKEE (reference sequence). V lost 2 bases and J lost 2; bases outside the gene matches: 2. The CDR3 DNA reads TGTGCCAGCAGCTTACTAGCGGGGTACACAGATACGCAGTATTTT. As protein: CASSLLAGYTDTQYF. Drawing the rest from reference TRBV5-5 and TRBJ2-3, the complete variable domain is DAGVTQSPTHLIKTRGQQVTLRCSPISGHKSVSWYQQVLGQGPQFIFQYYEKEERGRGNFPDRFSARQFPNYSSELNVNALLLGDSALYLCASSLLAGYTDTQYFGPGTRLTVL.

The chain couples TRBV11-2 to TRBJ1-1; D is ambiguous. The germline gives CDR1 SGHAT, CDR2 FQNNGV. V lost 2 bases, J lost 5 bases, and 12 bases lay in between. The CDR3 loop spans 14 amino acids. CDR3 protein: CASSLRQVGTEAFF. CDR3 DNA sequence: TGTGCCAGCAGCTTAAGGCAGGTTGGAACTGAAGCTTTCTTT.

This clone was detected only once. This chain uses TRBV9 with TRBJ1-3; D ambiguous. Deletions cut 0 bases from V and 8 bases from J, with 6 bases between. The CDR3 runs 12 residues. CDR1 SGDLS and CDR2 YYNGEE come from the germline V gene. The CDR3 sequence: CASSVDMDTIYF. Here the CDR3 DNA reads TGTGCCAGCAGCGTAGATATGGACACCATATATTTT.